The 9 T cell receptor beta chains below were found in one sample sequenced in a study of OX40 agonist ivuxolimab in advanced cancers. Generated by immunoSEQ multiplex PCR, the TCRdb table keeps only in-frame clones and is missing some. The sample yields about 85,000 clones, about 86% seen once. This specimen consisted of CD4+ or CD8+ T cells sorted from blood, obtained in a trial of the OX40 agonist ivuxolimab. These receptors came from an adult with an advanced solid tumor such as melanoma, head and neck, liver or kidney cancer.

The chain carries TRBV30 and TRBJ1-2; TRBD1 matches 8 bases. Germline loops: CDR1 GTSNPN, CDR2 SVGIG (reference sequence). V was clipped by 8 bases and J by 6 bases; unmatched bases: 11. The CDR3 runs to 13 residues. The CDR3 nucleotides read TGTGCCCGCCGGCGCCAGGGGGCTGATGGCTACACCTTC. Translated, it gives CARRRQGADGYTF.

CDR3 residues: CASSSSGTRVSSYEQYF. For the CDR3, the DNA is TGTGCCAGCAGCTCCTCCGGGACACGAGTTTCTTCCTACGAGCAGTACTTC. V is TRBV7-2 and J is TRBJ2-7, with D possibly TRBD1 on 6 matching bases. Germline loops: CDR1 SGHTA, CDR2 FQGNSA. The germline V and J ends were trimmed by 4 bases and 1 base, with 20 bases remaining between them. The CDR3 consists of 17 residues.

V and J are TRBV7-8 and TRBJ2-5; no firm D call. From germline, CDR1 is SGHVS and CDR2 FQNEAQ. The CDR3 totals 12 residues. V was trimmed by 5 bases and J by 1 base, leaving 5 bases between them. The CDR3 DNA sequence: TGTGCCAGCAGCCGGAGCCAAGAGACCCAGTACTTC. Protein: CASSRSQETQYF.

The CDR3 sequence: CASKASRGAYNEQFF. Here the CDR3 DNA reads TGTGCCAGCAAGGCTTCGCGGGGGGCGTACAATGAGCAGTTCTTC. The rearrangement links TRBV2 to TRBJ2-1, with 8 bases lining up with TRBD2. J was trimmed by 4 bases and V by 7 bases; bases with no gene match: 9. Germline CDR1 reads SNHLY; CDR2 reads FYNNEI. This CDR3 has 15 amino acids.

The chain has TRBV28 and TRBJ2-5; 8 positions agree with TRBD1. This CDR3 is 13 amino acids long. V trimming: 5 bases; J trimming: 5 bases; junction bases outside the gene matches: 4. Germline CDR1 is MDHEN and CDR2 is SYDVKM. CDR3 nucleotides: TGTGCCAGCAGTCGTACAGGGGGGGAGACCCAGTACTTC. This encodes CASSRTGGETQYF. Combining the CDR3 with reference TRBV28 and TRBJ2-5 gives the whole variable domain DVKVTQSSRYLVKRTGEKVFLECVQDMDHENMFWYRQDPGLGLRLIYFSYDVKMKEKGDIPEGYSVSREKKERFSLILESASTNQTSMYLCASSRTGGETQYFGPGTRLLVL.

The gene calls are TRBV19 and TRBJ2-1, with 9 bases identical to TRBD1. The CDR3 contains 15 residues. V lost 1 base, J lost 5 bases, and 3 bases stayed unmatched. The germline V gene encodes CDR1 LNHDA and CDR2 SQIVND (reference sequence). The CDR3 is CASSIAHRGHNEQFF. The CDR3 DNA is TGTGCCAGTAGTATAGCCCACAGGGGGCACAATGAGCAGTTCTTC.

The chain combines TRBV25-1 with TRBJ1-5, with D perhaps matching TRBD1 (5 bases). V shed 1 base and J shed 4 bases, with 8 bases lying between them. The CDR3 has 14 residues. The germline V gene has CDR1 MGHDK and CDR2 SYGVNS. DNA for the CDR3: TGTGCCAGCAGTGAATCGGGGGATAATCAGCCCCAGCATTTT. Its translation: CASSESGDNQPQHF.

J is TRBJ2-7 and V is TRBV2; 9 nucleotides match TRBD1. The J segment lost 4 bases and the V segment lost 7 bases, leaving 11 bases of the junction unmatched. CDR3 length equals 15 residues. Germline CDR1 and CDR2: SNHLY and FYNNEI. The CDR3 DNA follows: TGTGCCAGCACCCTTCCGGGACAGGGAGTATACGAGCAGTACTTC. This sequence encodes CASTLPGQGVYEQYF.

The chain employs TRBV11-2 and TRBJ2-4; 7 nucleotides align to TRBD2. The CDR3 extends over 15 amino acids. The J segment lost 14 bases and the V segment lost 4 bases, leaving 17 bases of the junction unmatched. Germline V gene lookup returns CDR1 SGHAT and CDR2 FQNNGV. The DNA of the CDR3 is TGTGCCAGCAGCTCCTCCCCGGGGGGTGTCGGTCCCGAGTACTTC. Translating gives CASSSSPGGVGPEYF.